A single sample is the source of the 21 T cell receptor beta chains below, sequenced in a study of blood T cell repertoires in COVID-19. Generated by immunoSEQ multiplex PCR, the TCRdb table keeps only in-frame clones and is missing some. The sample carries some 68,000 clones, about 90% recorded once. Sequences were obtained from peripheral blood. The receptors were gathered from a man aged 45-60 years with COVID-19, enrolled during active disease.

The V gene is TRBV9, the J gene TRBJ2-3, with 9 bases fitting TRBD2. The CDR3 length is 15 residues. V lost 3 bases, J lost 4 bases, and 6 bases stayed unmatched. The germline V gene encodes CDR1 SGDLS and CDR2 YYNGEE. CDR3 nucleotides: TGTGCCAGCAGCGGTCTAGCGGGGCAGGCAGATACGCAGTATTTT. Translating gives CASSGLAGQADTQYF.

The J gene is TRBJ2-5, the V gene TRBV18; 12 nucleotides agree with TRBD2. This CDR3 region has 19 residues. CDR1 is KGHSH and CDR2 is LQKENI in the germline V gene. The ends lost 1 base at V and 0 bases at J; junction bases unmatched: 9. CDR3 protein: CASSPLPHTSGGYQETQYF. CDR3 nucleotides: TGTGCCAGCTCACCACTTCCCCACACTAGCGGGGGGTACCAAGAGACCCAGTACTTC. Variable domain in full (rest from reference TRBV18 and TRBJ2-5): NAGVMQNPRHLVRRRGQEARLRCSPMKGHSHVYWYRQLPEEGLKFMVYLQKENIIDESGMPKERFSAEFPKEGPSILRIQQVVRGDSAAYFCASSPLPHTSGGYQETQYFGPGTRLLVL.

The J gene is TRBJ1-6, the V gene TRBV9; TRBD1 is a possible D gene (6 bases). The V and J ends lost 3 bases and 8 bases respectively, with 15 bases between them. The CDR3 is 15 residues long. From germline, CDR1 is SGDLS and CDR2 YYNGEE. The CDR3 sequence is CASSAPQGLDSPLHF. The CDR3 DNA is TGTGCCAGCAGCGCCCCACAGGGTTTGGATTCACCCCTCCACTTT.

The chain recombines TRBV7-8 with TRBJ2-3; no firm D call. Trimming removed 5 bases from V and 6 bases from J, with 9 bases in between. Germline CDR1 SGHVS, CDR2 FQNEAQ. This CDR3 has 12 amino acids. The CDR3 nucleotides are TGTGCCAGCAGCCAATCTTTCGATACGCAGTATTTT. Encoded protein: CASSQSFDTQYF. Based on the CDR3 plus reference TRBV7-8 and TRBJ2-3, the full variable domain is GAGVSQSPRYKVAKRGQDVALRCDPISGHVSLFWYQQALGQGPEFLTYFQNEAQLDKSGLPSDRFFAERPEGSVSTLKIQRTQQEDSAVYLCASSQSFDTQYFGPGTRLTVL.

This clone is a singleton in its sample. This rearrangement joins TRBV25-1 to TRBJ1-1; possible D gene TRBD1, 5 bases. Germline-derived CDR1 and CDR2 are MGHDK and SYGVNS. The CDR3 loop spans 14 amino acids. Trimming took off 1 base at V and 6 bases at J, with 12 bases between the two ends. CDR3 amino acids: CASSEFGGWAEAFF. The CDR3 nucleotides read TGTGCCAGCAGTGAATTCGGGGGGTGGGCTGAAGCTTTCTTT. Based on the CDR3 plus reference TRBV25-1 and TRBJ1-1, the full variable domain is EADIYQTPRYLVIGTGKKITLECSQTMGHDKMYWYQQDPGMELHLIHYSYGVNSTEKGDLSSESTVSRIRTEHFPLTLESARPSHTSQYLCASSEFGGWAEAFFGQGTRLTVV.

This CDR3 is CASSQFNYGYTF. Written as DNA, the CDR3 is TGTGCCAGCAGCCAGTTTAACTATGGCTACACCTTC. This chain joins TRBV12-3 or TRBV12-4 and TRBJ1-2; no clear D. The CDR3 sequence is 12 residues long. The germline V and J ends were trimmed by 6 bases and 1 base, with 6 bases remaining between them.

The genes are TRBV28 and TRBJ1-2; perhaps TRBD1 as D (6 bases). CDR3 length: 13 amino acids. V was pared by 6 bases and J by 4 bases, with 12 bases between. CDR1 is MDHEN, CDR2 SYDVKM, per germline. This CDR3 is CASREDSLYGYTF. The CDR3, as DNA: TGTGCCAGCAGAGAGGACAGCCTCTATGGCTACACCTTC.

The chain carries TRBV30 and TRBJ1-2, with 10 positions matching TRBD1. Germline-derived CDR1 and CDR2 are GTSNPN and SVGIG (reference sequence). This CDR3 spans 15 amino acids. The V gene end was trimmed by 3 bases and the J gene end by 6 bases; junction bases not matched to a gene: 10. The CDR3 here is CAWSLWDRGGNGYTF. CDR3 bases: TGTGCCTGGAGCCTTTGGGACAGGGGTGGGAATGGCTACACCTTC.

This sequence joins TRBV11-2 and TRBJ2-5, with TRBD2 matching over 10 bases. CDR3 length equals 15 residues. Germline V gene sequence: CDR1 SGHAT, CDR2 FQNNGV. V lost 4 bases and J lost 1; bases outside the gene matches: 3. The CDR3: CASSSWTSGQETQYF. The CDR3 DNA reads as TGTGCCAGCAGCTCTTGGACTAGCGGCCAAGAGACCCAGTACTTC.

The chain recombines TRBV7-3 with TRBJ2-2, with TRBD1 matching over 8 bases. J was trimmed by 1 base and V by 5 bases; bases with no gene match: 9. The CDR3 is 17 residues long. Germline V gene sequence: CDR1 SGHTA, CDR2 FQGTGA. CDR3 in DNA: TGTGCCAGCAGCAACCAGAGGGACAGGTTGAACACCGGGGAGCTGTTTTTT. It encodes CASSNQRDRLNTGELFF. Looking up the rest from reference TRBV7-3 and TRBJ2-2 gives the full variable domain: GAGVSQTPSNKVTEKGKYVELRCDPISGHTALYWYRQSLGQGPEFLIYFQGTGAADDSGLPNDRFFAVRPEGSVSTLKIQRTERGDSAVYLCASSNQRDRLNTGELFFGEGSRLTVL.

J is TRBJ1-1 and V is TRBV25-1; maybe TRBD1 (6 bases). Germline V gives CDR1 MGHDK, CDR2 SYGVNS. V dropped 3 bases and J dropped 3 bases, with 11 bases sitting between them. The CDR3 sequence is 14 residues long. The CDR3 coding sequence is TGTGCCAGCAGTGAGTGGGACACCCACACTGAAGCTTTCTTT. This translates into CASSEWDTHTEAFF.

The CDR3 reads CASSLSREQGWYEQYF. The CDR3 DNA follows: TGCGCCAGCAGCCTCTCCAGGGAACAGGGGTGGTACGAGCAGTACTTC. The chain uses TRBV4-3 and TRBJ2-7; 7 nucleotides align to TRBD1. This CDR3 has 16 residues. Germline V gene sequence: CDR1 LGHNA, CDR2 YSLEER. J lost 4 bases, V lost 4 bases, and 13 bases had no gene match.

The chain uses TRBV11-3 and TRBJ2-3; 9 positions agree with TRBD1. V lost 5 bases, J lost 0 bases, and 6 bases stayed unmatched. Germline-derived CDR1 and CDR2 are SGHNT and YENEEA. The CDR3 covers 16 residues. CDR3 nucleotide sequence: TGTGCCAGCAGCCATGGGACAGGGCTCAGCACAGATACGCAGTATTTT. Translation gives CASSHGTGLSTDTQYF.

With respect to this clone: Relative to the germline gene, one junction end is altered; a read error may explain this. The V call is TRBV7-9, the J call TRBJ2-7; tentatively, D is TRBD2 (6 bases). CDR3 size: 16 residues. Germline values: CDR1 SEHNR, CDR2 FQNEAQ (reference sequence). The CDR3, as DNA: TGTGCCAGCAGCTTAGGTCCCTCAGCGGGTATCTTCGCGCCCATTTTC. Its translation is CASSLGPSAGIFAPIF. The whole variable domain, filled in from reference TRBV7-9 and TRBJ2-7, reads DTGVSQNPRHKITKRGQNVTFRCDPISEHNRLYWYRQTLGQGPEFLTYFQNEAQLEKSRLLSDRFSAERPKGSFSTLEIQRTEQGDSAMYLCASSLGPSAGIFAPIFGPGTRLTVT.

The chain is built from TRBV7-2 and TRBJ2-1; the match to TRBD1 covers 8 bases. V gave up 1 base and J gave up 6 bases; unmatched junction bases: 14. Germline CDR1 SGHTA, CDR2 FQGNSA. CDR3 length equals 18 residues. In DNA form, the CDR3 reads TGTGCCAGCAGCTTAGTTTCCTCGGACAGGGCTAGCCCCAATGAGCAGTTCTTC. Translating gives CASSLVSSDRASPNEQFF.

This sequence joins TRBV6-6 and TRBJ2-1; no clear D gene. In germline, CDR1 is MNHNY, CDR2 SVGAGI (reference sequence). V shed 5 bases and J shed 4 bases, with 9 bases lying between them. The length of the CDR3 is 13 residues. CDR3 coding DNA: TGTGCCAGCAGTACGACTCATTACAATGAGCAGTTCTTC. Its protein product is CASSTTHYNEQFF.

The rearrangement uses TRBV30 and TRBJ1-3; D is unclear. V lost 4 bases and J 4 bases, leaving 5 bases between the germline ends. The CDR3 contains 11 residues. The germline CDR1 and CDR2 sequences are GTSNPN and SVGIG (reference sequence). CDR3 sequence reads: CAWKSGNTIYF. CDR3 nucleotide sequence: TGTGCCTGGAAAAGCGGAAACACCATATATTTT. The complete variable domain, with remaining parts taken from reference TRBV30 and TRBJ1-3, reads SQTIHQWPATLVQPVGSPLSLECTVEGTSNPNLYWYRQAAGRGLQLLFYSVGIGQISSEVPQNLSASRPQDRQFILSSKKLLLSDSGFYLCAWKSGNTIYFGEGSWLTVV.

This sequence joins TRBV7-3 and TRBJ2-1; 11 bases agree with TRBD2. The CDR3 has 20 amino acids. Germline V CDR1 and CDR2: SGHTA, FQGTGA. V trimming: 4 bases; J trimming: 0 bases; junction bases outside the gene matches: 14. CDR3 coding DNA: TGTGCCAGCAGCTCAACCGGGACTAGCGGACCAATAAGCTCCTACAATGAGCAGTTCTTC. Translating gives CASSSTGTSGPISSYNEQFF.

This chain links TRBV12-3 or TRBV12-4 with TRBJ2-1; a possible D gene is TRBD2 (6 bases). This CDR3 region has 12 residues. The germline V and J ends were trimmed by 6 bases and 9 bases, with 12 bases remaining between them. The CDR3 spells CASSGRRSEQFF. The CDR3 DNA reads as TGTGCCAGCAGCGGGAGACGGAGTGAGCAGTTCTTC.

For the CDR3, the DNA is TGTGCCAGCAGCCCCGGGACAGCCTACTCTGGAAACACCATATATTTT. Translation: CASSPGTAYSGNTIYF. The chain links TRBV7-2 to TRBJ1-3; 7 positions agree with TRBD1. The CDR3 is 16 residues long. In germline, CDR1 is SGHTA, CDR2 FQGNSA. V lost 5 bases to trimming and J lost 0 bases; unmatched junction nucleotides: 7.

The chain links TRBV4-1 to TRBJ2-3, with 7 bases identical to TRBD2. The germline V gene has CDR1 MGHRA and CDR2 YSYEKL. Losses at the gene ends were 4 bases for V and 2 bases for J; bases not matched to a gene: 6. The CDR3 spans 15 residues. CDR3 region: CASSLRGGDTDTQYF. CDR3 coding DNA: TGCGCCAGCAGCCTACGGGGAGGGGACACAGATACGCAGTATTTT.